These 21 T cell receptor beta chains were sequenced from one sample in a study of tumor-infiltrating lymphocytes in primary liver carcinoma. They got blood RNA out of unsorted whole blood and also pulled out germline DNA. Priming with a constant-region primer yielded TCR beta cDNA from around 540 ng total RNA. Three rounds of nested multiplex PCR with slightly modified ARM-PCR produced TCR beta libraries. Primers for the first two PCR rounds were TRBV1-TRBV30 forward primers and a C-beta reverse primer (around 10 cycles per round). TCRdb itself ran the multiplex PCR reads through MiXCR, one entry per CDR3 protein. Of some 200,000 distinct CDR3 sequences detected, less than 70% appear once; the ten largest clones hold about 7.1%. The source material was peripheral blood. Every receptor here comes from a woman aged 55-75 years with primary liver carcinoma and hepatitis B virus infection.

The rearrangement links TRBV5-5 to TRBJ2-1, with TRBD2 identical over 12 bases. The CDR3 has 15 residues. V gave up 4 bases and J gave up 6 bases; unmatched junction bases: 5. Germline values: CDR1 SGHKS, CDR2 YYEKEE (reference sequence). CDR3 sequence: CASSRTSGAVNEQFF. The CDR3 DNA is TGTGCCAGCAGCCGGACTAGCGGGGCCGTCAATGAGCAGTTCTTC.

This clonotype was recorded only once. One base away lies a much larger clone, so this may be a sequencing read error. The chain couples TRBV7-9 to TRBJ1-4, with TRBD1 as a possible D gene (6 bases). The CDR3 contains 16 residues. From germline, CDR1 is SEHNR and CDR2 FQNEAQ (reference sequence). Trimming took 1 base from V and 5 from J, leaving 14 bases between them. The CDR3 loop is CASSLGVGGDNEKLFF. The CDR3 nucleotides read TGTGCCAGCAGCTTAGGTGTGGGGGGCGACAATGAAAAACTGTTTTTT.

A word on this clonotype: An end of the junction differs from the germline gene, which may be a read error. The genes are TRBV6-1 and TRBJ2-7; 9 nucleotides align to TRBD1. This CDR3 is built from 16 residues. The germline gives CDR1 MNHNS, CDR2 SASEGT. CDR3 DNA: TGTGCCAGTAGTGAATCGGGACAGGGAAGAGCTTACGAGCAGTACTTC. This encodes CASSESGQGRAYEQYF.

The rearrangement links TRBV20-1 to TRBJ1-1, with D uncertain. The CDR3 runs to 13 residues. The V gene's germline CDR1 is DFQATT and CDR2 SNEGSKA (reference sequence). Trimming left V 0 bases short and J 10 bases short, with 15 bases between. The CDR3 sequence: CSARDQGPKIAFF. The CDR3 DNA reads TGCAGTGCTAGAGATCAAGGCCCCAAGATAGCTTTCTTT.

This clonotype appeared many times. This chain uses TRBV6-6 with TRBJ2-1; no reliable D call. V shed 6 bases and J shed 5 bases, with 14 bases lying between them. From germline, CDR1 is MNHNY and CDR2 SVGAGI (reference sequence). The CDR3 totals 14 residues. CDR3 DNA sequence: TGTGCCAGCAGATACCCGGCCCCCAACAATGAGCAGTTCTTC. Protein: CASRYPAPNNEQFF.

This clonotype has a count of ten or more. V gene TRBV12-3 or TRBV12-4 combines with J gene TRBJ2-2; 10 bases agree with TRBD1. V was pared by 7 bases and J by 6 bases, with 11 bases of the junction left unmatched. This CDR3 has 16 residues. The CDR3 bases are TGTGCCAGCACTCTAAGTCGGACAGGGGGTGCCGGGGAGCTGTTTTTT. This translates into CASTLSRTGGAGELFF.

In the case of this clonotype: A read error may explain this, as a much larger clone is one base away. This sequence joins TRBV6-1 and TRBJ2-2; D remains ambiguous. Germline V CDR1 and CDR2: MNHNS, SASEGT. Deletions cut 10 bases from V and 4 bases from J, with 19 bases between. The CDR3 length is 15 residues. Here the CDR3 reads CAITPGPSSTGELFF. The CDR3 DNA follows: TGTGCCATCACCCCGGGTCCATCGAGCACCGGGGAGCTGTTTTTT.

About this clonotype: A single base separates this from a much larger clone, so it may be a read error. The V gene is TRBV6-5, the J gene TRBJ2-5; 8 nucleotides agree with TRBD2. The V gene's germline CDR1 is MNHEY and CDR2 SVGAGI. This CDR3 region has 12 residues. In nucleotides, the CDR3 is TGTGTCAGCAGCCGGGGGGGTGAGACCCAGTACTTC. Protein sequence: CVSSRGGETQYF.

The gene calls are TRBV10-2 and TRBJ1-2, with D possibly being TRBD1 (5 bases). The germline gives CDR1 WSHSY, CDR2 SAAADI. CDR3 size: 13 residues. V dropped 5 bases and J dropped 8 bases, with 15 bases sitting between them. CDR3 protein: CASSYDRRGGYTF. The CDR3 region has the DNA TGCGCCAGCAGTTACGACAGACGGGGGGGCTACACCTTC.

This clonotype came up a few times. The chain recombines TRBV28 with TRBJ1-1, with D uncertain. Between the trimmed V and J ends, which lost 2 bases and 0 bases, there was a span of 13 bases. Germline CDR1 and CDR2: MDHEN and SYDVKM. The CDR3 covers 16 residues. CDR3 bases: TGTGCCAGCAGTTTAGTACCTGAGGTGATGAACACTGAAGCTTTCTTT. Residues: CASSLVPEVMNTEAFF.

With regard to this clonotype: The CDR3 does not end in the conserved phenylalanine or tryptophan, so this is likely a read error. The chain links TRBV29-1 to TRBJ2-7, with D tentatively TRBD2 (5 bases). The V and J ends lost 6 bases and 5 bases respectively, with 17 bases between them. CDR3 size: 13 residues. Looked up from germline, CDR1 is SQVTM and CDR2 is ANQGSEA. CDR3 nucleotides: TGCAGCGTCCCAAGCGGACCGGGGAACGAGCAGTACTCC. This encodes CSVPSGPGNEQYS.

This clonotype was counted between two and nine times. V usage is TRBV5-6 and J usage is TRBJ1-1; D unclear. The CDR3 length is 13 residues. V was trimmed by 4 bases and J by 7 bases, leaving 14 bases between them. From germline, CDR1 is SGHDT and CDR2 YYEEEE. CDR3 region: CASSLITTLEAFF. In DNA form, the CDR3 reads TGTGCCAGCAGCCTAATTACGACCCTTGAAGCTTTCTTT.

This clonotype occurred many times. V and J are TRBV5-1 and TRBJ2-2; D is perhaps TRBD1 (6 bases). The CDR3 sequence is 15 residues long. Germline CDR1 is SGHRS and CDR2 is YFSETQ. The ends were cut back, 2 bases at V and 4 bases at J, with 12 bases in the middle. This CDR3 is CASSLGQRSTGELFF. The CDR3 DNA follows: TGCGCCAGCAGCTTAGGACAGAGAAGCACCGGGGAGCTGTTTTTT.

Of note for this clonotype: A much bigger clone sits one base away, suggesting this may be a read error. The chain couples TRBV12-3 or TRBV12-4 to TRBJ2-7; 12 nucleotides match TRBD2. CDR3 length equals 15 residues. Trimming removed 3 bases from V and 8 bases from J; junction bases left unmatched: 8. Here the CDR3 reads CASSFGLAGMGKQYF. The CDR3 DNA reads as TGTGCCAGCAGTTTTGGACTAGCGGGAATGGGCAAGCAGTACTTC.

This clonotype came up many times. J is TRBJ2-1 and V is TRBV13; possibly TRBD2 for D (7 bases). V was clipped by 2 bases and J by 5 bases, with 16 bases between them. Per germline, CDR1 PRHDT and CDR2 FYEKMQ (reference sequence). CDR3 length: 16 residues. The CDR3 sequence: CASSLWGLAANNEQFF. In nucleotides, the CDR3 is TGTGCCAGCAGCTTATGGGGGCTAGCGGCTAACAATGAGCAGTTCTTC.

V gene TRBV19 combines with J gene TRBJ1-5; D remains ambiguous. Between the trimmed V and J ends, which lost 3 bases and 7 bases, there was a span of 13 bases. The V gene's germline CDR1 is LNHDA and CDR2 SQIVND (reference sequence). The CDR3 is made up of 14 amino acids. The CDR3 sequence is CASSMRSRGQPQHF. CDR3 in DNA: TGTGCCAGTAGTATGCGGTCCCGCGGGCAGCCCCAGCATTTT. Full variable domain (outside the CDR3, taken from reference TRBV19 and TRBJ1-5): DGGITQSPKYLFRKEGQNVTLSCEQNLNHDAMYWYRQDPGQGLRLIYYSQIVNDFQKGDIAEGYSVSREKKESFPLTVTSAQKNPTAFYLCASSMRSRGQPQHFGDGTRLSIL.

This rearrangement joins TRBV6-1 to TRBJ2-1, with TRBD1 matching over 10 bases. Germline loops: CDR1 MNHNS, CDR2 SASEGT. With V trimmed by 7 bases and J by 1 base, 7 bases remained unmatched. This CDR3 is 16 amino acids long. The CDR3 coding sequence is TGTGCCAGCATGGGACAGGGGAGGGAGTCCTACAATGAGCAGTTCTTC. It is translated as CASMGQGRESYNEQFF.

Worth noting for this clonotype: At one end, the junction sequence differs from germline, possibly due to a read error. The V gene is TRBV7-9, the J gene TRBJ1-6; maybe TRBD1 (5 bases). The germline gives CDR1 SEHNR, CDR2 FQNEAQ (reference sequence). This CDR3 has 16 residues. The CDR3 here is CANSLLQEYYNPSLHF. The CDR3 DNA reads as TGTGCCAACAGCTTGTTACAGGAATACTATAATCCATCCCTCCACTTT.

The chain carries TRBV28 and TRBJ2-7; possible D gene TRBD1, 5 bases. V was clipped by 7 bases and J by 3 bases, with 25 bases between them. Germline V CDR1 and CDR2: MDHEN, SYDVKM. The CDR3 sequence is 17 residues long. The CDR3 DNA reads TGTGCCAGCATCCCTCCCCCTGGCAGGGAAATTGGCTACGAGCAGTACTTC. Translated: CASIPPPGREIGYEQYF.

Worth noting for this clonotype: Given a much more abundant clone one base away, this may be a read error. The CDR3 protein is CASSFTWSGGYTF. In nucleotides, the CDR3 is TGTGCCAGCAGTTTCACCTGGTCGGGTGGCTACACCTTC. This rearrangement joins TRBV28 to TRBJ1-2; D not resolved. Germline V gene data show CDR1 as MDHEN and CDR2 as SYDVKM. V dropped 3 bases and J dropped 7 bases, with 12 bases sitting between them. CDR3 length: 13 residues.

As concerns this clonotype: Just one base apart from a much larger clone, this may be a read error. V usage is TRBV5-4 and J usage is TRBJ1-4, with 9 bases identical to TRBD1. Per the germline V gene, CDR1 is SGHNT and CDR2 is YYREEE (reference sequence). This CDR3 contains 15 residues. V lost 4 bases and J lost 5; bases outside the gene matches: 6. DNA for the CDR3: TGTGCCAGCAGCCCTCGAGGGACAGGGAATGAAAAACTGTTTTTT. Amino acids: CASSPRGTGNEKLFF.